The T cell receptor beta chain under discussion was sequenced for a study of monozygotic twins with inflammatory bowel disease. Germline loops: CDR1 SGHDT, CDR2 YYEEEE. The CDR3 runs 12 residues. Study findings and constraints: Nothing supported a single strong signal or clonotype that was associated with IBD.

A 6-nucleotide sample barcode was carried by the UMIs, which template switching added. One entry per CDR3 protein, without DNA, is what TCRdb gives after re-calling the 5' RACE reads. The listing records around 410,000 distinct CDR3 sequences. RNA in its total form was extracted from whole blood, and T cells were not sorted. A word on this clonotype: Antigen: not known.

Material for sequencing was blood. The chain employs TRBV5-6 and TRBJ2-7; TCRdb selects TRBD2, and the lack of DNA leaves this call unchecked. This clonotype was sampled from a human donor with ulcerative colitis or Crohn's disease, or a healthy co-twin of an affected twin (not recorded which). The CDR3 here is CASSAGRYEQYF.